This T cell receptor (beta chain) was recovered during a study of blood T cell repertoires in COVID-19. This table comes from immunoSEQ multiplex PCR, and its TCRdb copy is limited to in-frame clones, with some not included. The profile shows 140,000 to 150,000 clones, around nine tenths of them singletons. Trimming took 9 bases from V and 2 from J, leaving 16 bases between them. This CDR3 has 14 residues. Germline V lookup: CDR1 LNHDA, CDR2 SQIVND (reference sequence). This TCR came from a woman between 45 and 60 years old with acute or convalescent COVID-19. Sequencing used peripheral blood. The genes are TRBV19 and TRBJ1-2, with D perhaps TRBD1 (5 bases). As DNA, the CDR3 is TGTGCCAGCGAACACGCCGGACACAACTATGGCTACACCTTC. As protein: CASEHAGHNYGYTF.